This T cell receptor (beta chain) stems from a study of T-cell memory formation after mild COVID-19 (dated by TCRdb to about 2021). With regard to the full study: TCR sequence clusters from the two donors were largely donor specific. Longitudinal TCRalpha and TCRbeta repertoire sequencing tracked T-cell clones expanding and contracting after mild COVID-19 in a couple of donors. Two young, previously healthy adult volunteers made up the cohort, one male and one female.

These reads were obtained on an Illumina NovaSeq 6000. cDNA libraries for TCRalpha and TCRbeta were prepared by 5'RACE using constant-segment primers, with sample barcodes and unique molecular identifiers added. Trizol reagent was used to extract RNA from every sample. Libraries were amplified in two PCR steps, with a second sample barcode and Illumina TruSeq adapters added in the second step. The libraries were sequenced on an Illumina NovaSeq using 2 x 150 bp paired-end reads. Per the source publication's procedure: The reads were demultiplexed and collapsed into UMI-guided consensus sequences using migec v1.2.7. Using mixcr v2.1.11, UMI consensuses were aligned to TRA and TRB V and J templates and then assembled into clonotypes. A clonotype was counted as expanded or contracted only if both edgeR and NoisET called the change significant, with noise models trained on biological replicates. For edgeR calls, the thresholds were a false discovery rate-adjusted p below 0.01 and a log2 fold-change of 1. PCA with hierarchical clustering of max-normalized trajectories of the 1000 most abundant clonotypes was used as exploratory dynamics analysis. The CD4 or CD8 phenotype of responding clones was assigned using the separately sequenced CD4+ and CD8+ repertoires. TCRdb took the public reads, trimmed them with fastp at Q25, ran MiXCR for clone calling and kept in-frame beta chains. Here each entry gathers all rows of one CDR3 protein and keeps the most common genes and DNA. The V and J calls were determined by TCRdb, not by the authors. Recorded for this sample are about 420,000 distinct CDR3 sequences; 23% of them occurred a single time. Of the sample, roughly 14% falls within the top ten clones.

This clonotype has a handful of counts. No antigen is known for it. One base away there is no much larger clone; base qualities are not given. Reading the germline V gene (reference sequence) gives CDR1 SGHAT and CDR2 FQDESV. Taken from cysteine to phenylalanine, the CDR3 has 13 residues. The sequence is cut down to CDR3 DNA, 39 bases in frame from base 1. The V end loses 2 bases and the J end loses 5 bases, and a stretch of 10 bases separates them. Ficoll-Paque density gradient centrifugation was the method used to isolate PBMCs. Results and caveats for the whole study, not just this receptor: The study included only a couple of mild cases, and larger cohorts that include severe cases with pre-infection samples were judged to be necessary. From day 15 to 85, contracting clones showed balanced CD4/CD8 phenotypes, whereas a second wave of clones that expanded from day 15 to 37 leaned towards CD4+. Some responding clones were detected in pre-infection memory, suggesting pre-existing cross-reactive memory T cells joined the SARS-CoV-2 response. Contracting CD4+ clones turned up mainly in the CM and EM memory subsets, whereas EMRA was where CD8+ clones were enriched. The second-wave clones that peaked on day 37 were not confirmed to be SARS-CoV-2 specific.

The V gene is TRBV11-1 and the J gene is TRBJ2-7; the D gene is perhaps TRBD1, on 5 matching bases. Sequenced: PBMCs or a T cell subset sorted from them (not recorded which). This clonotype was obtained from an adult woman who had mild COVID-19 (a few samples of this study predate the infection). The sample titles of this study are shuffled in the database, so cell type and time point are left out; the donor was told from shared clones. The bases read TGTGCCAGCAGCTTAAAGGGGATCCACGAGCAGTACTTC. This codes for CASSLKGIHEQYF.